This TCR beta chain was obtained from a study of CD8 T cells in ankylosing spondylitis. Study-wide results and caveats: Significant enrichment of disease-linked clones was reported in matched ankylosing spondylitis synovial fluid. Those disease-linked clones were CD8+; they were also relatively rare in peripheral blood. Blood from ankylosing spondylitis patients appeared to carry a characteristic roughly 8-variant TCR beta motif.

Many counts were recorded for this clonotype. The target antigen is unknown. Libraries of TCR beta came from quantitative 5'-RACE with molecular barcodes. TCRdb reanalysed the 5' RACE reads using MiXCR and keeps one entry per CDR3 protein. The data hold approximately 300,000 distinct CDR3 sequences, with less than 25% observed a single time. V gave up 6 bases and J gave up 6 bases, with 12 bases separating them. Germline loops: CDR1 SQVTM, CDR2 ANQGSEA. The CDR3 is 11 residues long. Sequencing was done on a sample of blood, either unsorted or a sorted T cell fraction (not recorded which). The TCR comes from a female donor with ankylosing spondylitis or in good health (not recorded which). The chain uses TRBV29-1 and TRBJ2-7; D unresolved. The CDR3 nucleotides read TGCAGCGTGAGGACCACACTCGAGCAGTACTTC. Protein product: CSVRTTLEQYF.